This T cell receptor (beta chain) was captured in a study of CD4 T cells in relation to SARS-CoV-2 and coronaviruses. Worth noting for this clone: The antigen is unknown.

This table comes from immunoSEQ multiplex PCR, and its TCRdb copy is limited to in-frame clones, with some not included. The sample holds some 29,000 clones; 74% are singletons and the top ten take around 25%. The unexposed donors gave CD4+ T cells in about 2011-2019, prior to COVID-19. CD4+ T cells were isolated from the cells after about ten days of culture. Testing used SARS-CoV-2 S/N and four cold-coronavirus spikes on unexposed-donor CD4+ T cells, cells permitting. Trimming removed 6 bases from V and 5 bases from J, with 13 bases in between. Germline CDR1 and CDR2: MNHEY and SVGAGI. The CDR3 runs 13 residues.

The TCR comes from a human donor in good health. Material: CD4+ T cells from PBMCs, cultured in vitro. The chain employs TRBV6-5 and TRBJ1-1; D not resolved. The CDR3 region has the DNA TGTGCCAGCAGCCGGCGGCCGGGGACTGAAGCTTTCTTT. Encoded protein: CASSRRPGTEAFF.